These T cell receptor beta chains were read from a single sample in a study of blood T cell repertoires in COVID-19. The table came from immunoSEQ multiplex PCR; TCRdb's copy has only in-frame clones and leaves some out. Here the sample spans approximately 110,000 clones, approximately 89% being singletons. The sample was peripheral blood. These receptors originate from a woman between 55 and 75 years old with COVID-19, enrolled during active disease. CDR3s include the opening cysteine and the closing phenylalanine or tryptophan. The order of the fields is V gene, J gene, CDR3 length, D gene, CDR3 DNA, CDR3 protein. A D gene is named only where the DNA matches it firmly.

TRBV19	TRBJ1-5	13	TRBD1	TGTGCCAGTAGCGATGACAGGGCCCAGCCCCAGCATTTT	CASSDDRAQPQHF
TRBV6-4	TRBJ1-2	17	TRBD1	TGTGCCAGCAGTGAAGGAGGGGACAGGGTCAATAACTATGGCTACACCTTC	CASSEGGDRVNNYGYTF
TRBV7-6	TRBJ2-5	14	.	TGTGCCAGCAGCCGGGGTGGCGTCCAAGAGACCCAGTACTTC	CASSRGGVQETQYF
TRBV4-3	TRBJ2-5	15	TRBD2	TGCGCCAGCAGCCAAGATCCGGGAGGTCAAGAGACCCAGTACTTC	CASSQDPGGQETQYF
TRBV19	TRBJ1-1	15	.	TGTGCCAGTAGTCCGGGAAGACAGGAAGGGACTGAAGCTTTCTTT	CASSPGRQEGTEAFF
TRBV19	TRBJ1-2	16	TRBD1	TGTGCCACCATGCCCCGGGACAGGGGCCTCTCTCTCGGCTACACCTTC	CATMPRDRGLSLGYTF
TRBV5-1	TRBJ2-7	13	.	TGCGCCAGCAGCTTTTGGGGGGTTGACGAGCAGTACTTC	CASSFWGVDEQYF
TRBV7-2	TRBJ2-1	14	.	TGTGCCAGCAGCTTACCGGTTCGTTACAATGAGCAGTTCTTC	CASSLPVRYNEQFF
TRBV18	TRBJ1-2	19	TRBD1	TGTGCCAGCTCACGGGACAGGGGCCCGGAAGGGCAAAAGGACTATGGCTACACCTTC	CASSRDRGPEGQKDYGYTF
TRBV12-1	TRBJ2-2	15	.	TGTGCCAGCAGCGGGACTGAAAAGAACACCGGGGAGCTGTTTTTT	CASSGTEKNTGELFF
TRBV15	TRBJ1-3	16	.	TGTGCCACCAGCAGGGGCCTTTATGTTTCTGGAAACACCATATATTTT	CATSRGLYVSGNTIYF
TRBV19	TRBJ1-2	13	TRBD1	TGTGCCAGTACTACGGACAGGGGAGATGGCTACACCTTC	CASTTDRGDGYTF
TRBV7-3	TRBJ2-2	15	TRBD1	TGTGCCAGCAGCGCGACAGGGGACGAAACCGGGGAGCTGTTTTTT	CASSATGDETGELFF
TRBV3-1/TRBV3-2	TRBJ1-4	17	.	TGTGCCAGCAGCCCTGACAGGTCCGGAGCCTGGAATGAAAAACTGTTTTTT	CASSPDRSGAWNEKLFF
TRBV6-5	TRBJ2-5	10	.	TGTGCCAGCAGCGGGGAGACCCAGTACTTC	CASSGETQYF
TRBV27	TRBJ2-3	14	.	TGTGCCAGCAGCCCCTGGACTGTCACAGATACGCAGTATTTT	CASSPWTVTDTQYF
TRBV25-1	TRBJ1-2	12	.	TGTGCCAGCAGTGGAGACTTTTTCGGCTACACCTTC	CASSGDFFGYTF